This T cell receptor beta chain emerged from a study of OX40 agonist ivuxolimab in advanced cancers. Study details: Six ivuxolimab dose levels, 0.01 to 10 mg/kg, were given intravenously every 2 weeks. The study enrolled dose-escalation patients with hepatocellular carcinoma, melanoma, renal cell or head and neck cancer. The study, taken as a whole, reports: By week 6 at 0.1 to 3.0 mg/kg, blood CD4+ and CD8+ T cells had expanded clonally.

V gave up 0 bases and J gave up 6 bases, with 10 bases separating them. CDR1 is SGHRS and CDR2 is YFSETQ in the germline V gene. The CDR3 loop spans 15 amino acids. TCRdb keeps only in-frame clones here, not all; method: immunoSEQ multiplex PCR. The sample carries about 82,000 clones, roughly 80% recorded once. As regards this clone: Antigen unknown.

Patients were ruled out by autoimmune disease history or systemic immunosuppression. This receptor was taken from an adult with an advanced solid tumor such as melanoma, head and neck, liver or kidney cancer. The sample in question was CD4+ or CD8+ T cells sorted from blood, obtained in a trial of the OX40 agonist ivuxolimab. The chain uses TRBV5-1 and TRBJ1-6; D gene uncertain. The DNA for the CDR3 is TGCGCCAGCAGCTTGGTTGAGGATCGTAATTCACCCCTCCACTTT. It is translated as CASSLVEDRNSPLHF.